This TCR beta chain originates from a study of siplizumab effects on memory and regulatory T cells. With respect to this clone: The antigen remains undetermined.

Repertoires were generated with immunoSEQ multiplex PCR, while TCRdb's copy carries only in-frame clones and drops some. The data show tens of thousands of clones, approximately 96% seen once. Germline V CDR1 and CDR2: KGHSH, LQKENI. After removal of 4 bases from V and 5 bases from J, the junction contained 6 bases not matched to a gene. The length of the CDR3 is 14 residues. Study-level findings and limits: Solely a minor proportion of alloreactive clones could be assigned to unstimulated subsets. No functional test confirmed suppression by proliferating siplizumab-culture Tregs. Reactions containing siplizumab showed mappable alloreactive CD4+ clones averaging approximately 75% Treg-derived, versus about 27% in controls.

The rearrangement joins TRBV18 to TRBJ1-1, with TRBD1 identical over 8 bases. Sequenced sample: naive CD4+ T cells sorted from blood. The origin of this receptor is a human donor in good health. CDR3 in amino acids: CASSQDRVVTEAFF. For the CDR3, the DNA is TGTGCCAGCTCACAGGACAGGGTTGTGACTGAAGCTTTCTTT. Supplemented by reference TRBV18 and TRBJ1-1, the full variable domain reads NAGVMQNPRHLVRRRGQEARLRCSPMKGHSHVYWYRQLPEEGLKFMVYLQKENIIDESGMPKERFSAEFPKEGPSILRIQQVVRGDSAAYFCASSQDRVVTEAFFGQGTRLTVV.